The present T cell receptor (beta chain) was sequenced within a study of shared clonotypes between healthy human individuals (TCRdb year 2020). For the study in its entirety: A few men and a couple of women, aged 18 to 49 years, made up the cohort. Per donor, three plates each were used for CD4 naive and CD4 memory, two for CD8 naive, and one for CD8 memory. Libraries were prepared and TCR repertoires were sequenced by different laboratories using diverse techniques, in order to increase sequencing depth and limit assay-specific biases. Each donor's leukapheresis produced roughly between roughly 0.94 and 9.5 billion PBMCs. The study deeply sequenced blood TCR repertoires of about 5 healthy adults to estimate repertoire size and the extent of clonotype sharing between individuals. Results and caveats for the whole study, not just this receptor: When a few donors were compared, the shared fraction of clonotypes was around 5.1% for naive CD4, around 4% for naive CD8, more than 2% for memory CD4, and 0.4% for memory CD8. Pairwise subsampling led to the expectation that sequencing depth would affect the degree of clonotype sharing among donors. Compared with non-shared clonotypes, the clonotypes found in all four sorted-subset donors had higher generation probabilities. Only blood was sampled, and tissue TCR repertoires likely differ from those in blood. Naive subsets generally had larger estimated clonotype richness than memory subsets. Because the study included a small number of donors, the genetic and exposure-history diversity represented was limited. Incomplete sequencing was indicated by rarefaction of sorted-subset datasets, despite the large sequencing depth.

From cysteine to phenylalanine, the CDR3 is 15 amino acids long. CDR3 DNA is the only sequence kept; it has 45 bases, read in frame from the first base. Per the germline V gene (reference sequence), SGHNT is the CDR1 and YYREEE is the CDR2. V and J lose 7 bases and 0 bases, and a span of 16 bases separates them. Healthy HIV-negative adults with no recently reported acute infections or vaccinations were included as donors. Every donor was a Caucasian adult living in Nashville, Tennessee, USA. CD4+ T cells were enriched by magnetic negative selection; naive cells were then positively selected on CD45RA, and the negative fraction formed the memory subset. Blood was collected by leukapheresis, and PBMCs were isolated by Ficoll-Histopaque density gradient centrifugation and then cryopreserved in liquid nitrogen vapor phase. Purity and quantity of every magnetically sorted T cell population were checked by analytical flow cytometry. Each sorted fraction had its genomic DNA isolated and then quantified by UV absorbance on a Nanodrop 2000c.

A remark on this clone: What antigen it recognizes has not been identified. Base qualities are not recorded, but no much larger clone differs from it by a single base.

Using the deep immunoSEQ assay, multiplex PCR amplified TCR CDR3 regions from genomic DNA. Genomic DNA extracted from each cell subset was distributed evenly over all wells of several immunoSEQ 96-well plates, and each plate served as one replicate. Each replicate PCR for sorted subsets received around 200 ng genomic DNA, equal to roughly 33,000 T cell genomes. Purified libraries were measured with a Qubit 3.0 fluorometer, size-checked on a Bioanalyzer 2100, and measured again with the KAPA Library Quantification kit. A separate single-read 150-cycle Illumina NextSeq 550 flow cell was used to sequence each immunoSEQ 96-well plate. The authors' pipeline ran thus. Because only junctional sequences without quality scores were contained in the immunoSEQ output, filtering matching that applied to full-length reads could not be performed. To assign V/J genes and CDR3, sequences were annotated against IMGT germline references using PyIR, a Python wrapper for IgBLAST v1.9. Reads with weak V/J assignments (E-value above 1e-6), missing CDR3, stop codons, out-of-frame junctions, or ambiguous translated residues were removed. V3J clonotypes were defined as sequences sharing the same inferred V gene, J gene, and CDR3 amino acid sequence. To compute the percentage overlap between repertoires, the number of shared unique clonotypes was divided by the size of the smaller repertoire. Repertoire richness was assessed with RTK rarefaction, the Chao1 estimator, and Recon v2.1 estimates of unobserved clonotypes. Generation probabilities were computed with OLGA for all TCRbeta clonotypes obtained by the gDNA method from a few donors. This is the immuneACCESS table as TCRdb keeps it, with only in-frame sequences that have V and J called. A part of the clones is gone; compared with another copy, unresolved V genes explain less than half, and the rest is unexplained. Clone size and the V and J calls come from that table; the DNA yielded D and trimming. In all, the sample holds approximately 2.5 million clones, and under 95% of those were seen once. The ten largest clones take up 0.35% to 0.45% of the sample.

The sequence joins TRBV5-4 to TRBJ1-1, with TRBD1 tentatively as D gene (5 bases match). The sequenced sample was naive CD4+ T cells from PBMCs. The cell subset or site label corresponds to: CD45RA+ positively selected. The clonotype was recovered from a man between 18 and 29 years old in good health. Some clones in this sample may be carry-over from other donors' samples. The CDR3 protein sequence reads: CASFGGGQVNTEAFF. The base sequence is TGTGCCAGCTTCGGAGGTGGACAAGTGAACACTGAAGCTTTCTTT.